This T cell receptor (beta chain) was found in a study of immune evolution from preneoplasia to lung adenocarcinoma (dated by TCRdb to the early 2020s). Regarding the study in general: HLA loss of heterozygosity was seen in roughly 6.6%, 14% and 36% of AIS, MIA and ADC lesions, and in no AAH lesions. The study used immune gene expression, TCR sequencing and multiplex immunofluorescence to profile the immune contexture of lung adenocarcinoma precursors and invasive adenocarcinoma. Resected precursor lesions (AAH, AIS, MIA) and invasive adenocarcinomas were compared against paired morphologically normal lung tissue. The sample size depended on which specimens were available, not on a prior power calculation. The immune data were integrated with whole exome sequencing and methylation data obtained from the same cohort of nodules. In total, the cohort included 40 to 60 patients with pulmonary nodules, all of whom underwent surgical resection. TCR sequencing data came from over 40 patients. According to the study, 105 samples were used for TCR sequencing. Class I HLA alleles were inferred from exome data with POLYSOLVER, and allele-specific HLA loss was detected with LOHHLA.

TCR beta CDR3 regions were sequenced from DNA using the immunoSEQ hsTCRbeta Kit. The original pipeline was this. TCR sequencing data were analysed with the ImmunoSEQ Analyzer. T cell clonality was defined as 1 minus Pielou's evenness, as computed on productive rearrangements. T cell diversity was measured with the inverse Simpson index on productive templates. T cell density was defined as TCR beta template counts normalized to usable DNA, with usable DNA estimated by amplification and sequencing of housekeeping genes. Two-sided Kruskal-Wallis tests were used to compare TCR metrics between histologic stages. What TCRdb holds here is the immuneACCESS table cut down to in-frame rearrangements. Part of the clones is not present; checked against another copy, under half of the missing clones reflect an unresolved V gene, and the others are unexplained. The DNA was the basis for D and trimming; V, J and clone size are from that table. The sample records around 6,000 clones, 60% to 85% of which are singletons. Roughly 7.1% of the sample belongs to the ten largest clones.

This clone appeared a few times. Its specific antigen is unknown. No clone much larger than this one lies a single base away; base qualities are absent. Results and caveats for the whole study, not just this receptor: Normal lung had the highest top T cell clone frequencies, and these frequencies appeared to fall progressively from AAH through AIS, MIA and invasive adenocarcinoma. Because all patients were from Japan and China, applicability to Western populations was uncertain. The highest clonality was observed in normal lung, whereas higher T cell density and diversity but lower clonality appeared to be present in later-stage lesions. The findings reflected association rather than direct causation, and larger cohorts with long-term follow-up and longitudinal biopsies were considered necessary. T cell clonality was highest in KRAS-mutant nodules compared with EGFR-mutant or double wild-type lesions.

Between the mid-2010s and the late 2010s, the patients underwent resection in either Japan or China. Histologic diagnosis of each case was confirmed independently by two lung cancer pathologists on H&E slides. For nucleic acid extraction, premalignant or tumor cells were enriched by macro-dissection following pathologic assessment. FFPE tissue was used for DNA isolation with the AllPrep DNA/RNA FFPE Kit. Inclusive of the bounding cysteine and phenylalanine, the CDR3 is 12 residues long. The DNA shown is the 36-base CDR3, in frame from base 1. V was cut back by 2 bases and J by 2 bases, leaving a gap of 7 bases between them. In the germline V gene (reference sequence), CDR1 corresponds to GTSNPN and CDR2 to SVGIG.

The sequence was collected from a person aged 55-85 years with lung adenocarcinoma. Sequencing was carried out using FFPE minimally invasive lung adenocarcinoma tissue. The sample's cell subset or site label, in plain terms: micro-invasive lung adenocarcinoma (MIA). The V and J genes are TRBV30 and TRBJ2-7; the D gene assignment is ambiguous. The DNA sequence is as follows: TGTGCCTGGAGTTCCTCGGCCTACGAGCAGTACTTC. The resulting protein is CAWSSSAYEQYF.